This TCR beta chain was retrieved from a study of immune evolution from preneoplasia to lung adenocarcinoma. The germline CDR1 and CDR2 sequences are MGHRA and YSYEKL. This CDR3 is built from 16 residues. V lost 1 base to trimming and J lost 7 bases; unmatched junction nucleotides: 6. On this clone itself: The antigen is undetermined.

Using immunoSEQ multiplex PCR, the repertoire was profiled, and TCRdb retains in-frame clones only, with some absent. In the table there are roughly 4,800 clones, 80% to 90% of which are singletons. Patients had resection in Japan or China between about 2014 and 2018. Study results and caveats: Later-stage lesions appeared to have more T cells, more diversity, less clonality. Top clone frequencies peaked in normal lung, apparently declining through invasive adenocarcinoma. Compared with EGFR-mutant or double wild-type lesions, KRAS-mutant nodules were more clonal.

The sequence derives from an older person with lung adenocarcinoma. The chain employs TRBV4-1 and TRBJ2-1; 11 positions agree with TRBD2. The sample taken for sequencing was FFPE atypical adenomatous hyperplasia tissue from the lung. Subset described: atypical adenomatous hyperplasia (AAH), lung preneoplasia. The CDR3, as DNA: TGCGCCAGCAGCCAAGTGGCTAGCGGGAGGAGGAATGAGCAGTTCTTC. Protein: CASSQVASGRRNEQFF.